A selection of T cell receptor beta chains follows, all from one sample in a study of T cells in Graves' hyperthyroidism and ophthalmopathy. MiXCR, applied by TCRdb to the multiplex PCR reads, yields one record per CDR3 protein. The sample records 450,000 to 600,000 distinct CDR3 sequences, 14% being singletons. The specimen was blood. These receptors all come from a middle-aged woman with Graves' hyperthyroidism. The CDR3 runs from the conserved cysteine through the conserved F or W. The order of the fields is V gene, J gene, D gene, clone size, CDR3 protein, CDR3 DNA. The D gene is left open where the match is weak. Some rows have no size entry. The others give once, few or many, or a class for an expanded clone.

TRBV19,TRBJ1-5,NA,NA,CASSINFQGRNQPQHF,TGTGCCAGTAGTATAAATTTCCAGGGGAGGAATCAGCCCCAGCATTTT
TRBV7-9,TRBJ1-6,TRBD1,few,CASSLGEGQSSYNSPLHF,TGTGCCAGCAGCTTAGGGGAGGGACAGAGCTCCTATAATTCACCCCTCCACTTT
TRBV20-1,TRBJ2-1,TRBD2,NA,CSAKGTSGTYNEQFF,TGCAGTGCTAAAGGGACTAGCGGGACCTACAATGAGCAGTTCTTC
TRBV7-2,TRBJ2-3,TRBD2,NA,CASSMVGLAGASDTQYF,TGTGCCAGCAGCATGGTGGGACTAGCGGGAGCCTCAGATACGCAGTATTTT
TRBV2,TRBJ2-4,NA,many,CASRDTNIQYF,TGTGCCAGCAGGGACACAAACATTCAGTACTTC
TRBV27,TRBJ2-6,TRBD1,NA,CASSTWTGTDLFSGANVLTF,TGTGCCAGCAGTACCTGGACCGGGACAGACCTTTTCTCTGGGGCCAACGTCCTGACTTTC
TRBV3-1,TRBJ2-2,NA,many,CASRQGGTGELFF,TGTGCCAGCAGACAAGGGGGCACCGGGGAGCTGTTTTTT
TRBV19,TRBJ1-5,TRBD1,NA,CASSPLRDSPNQPQHF,TGTGCCAGTAGTCCCCTAAGGGACAGCCCTAATCAGCCCCAGCATTTT
TRBV7-2,TRBJ1-5,NA,NA,CASTLITWGRQGRQPQHF,TGTGCCAGCACCTTAATTACTTGGGGTCGTCAGGGGCGGCAGCCCCAGCATTTT
TRBV10-3,TRBJ2-4,NA,few,CAISEGKGVDIQYF,TGTGCCATCAGTGAGGGGAAGGGGGTTGACATTCAGTACTTC
TRBV3-1,TRBJ2-7,NA,many,CASYYEQYF,TGTGCCAGCTACTACGAGCAGTACTTC
TRBV5-1,TRBJ2-7,NA,NA,CANSLAGYEQYF,TGCGCCAACAGCTTGGCGGGTTACGAGCAGTACTTC
TRBV28,TRBJ2-2,TRBD2,many,CASTTSGSLNTGELFF,TGTGCCAGCACGACTAGCGGGAGCTTGAACACCGGGGAGCTGTTTTTT
TRBV19,TRBJ2-2,TRBD2,NA,CASCGRSNTGELFF,TGTGCCAGTTGCGGGAGATCGAACACCGGGGAGCTGTTTTTT
TRBV12-3/TRBV12-4,TRBJ2-7,NA,NA,CATARTQFSEQYF,TGTGCCACCGCTCGGACCCAGTTCTCCGAGCAGTACTTC
TRBV18,TRBJ2-2,NA,many,CASSPGQFTGELFF,TGTGCCAGCTCACCTGGACAGTTCACCGGGGAGCTGTTTTTT
TRBV11-2,TRBJ2-1,TRBD2,NA,CASSLDRWRESYNEQFF,TGTGCCAGCAGCTTAGATCGGTGGCGGGAGTCTTACAATGAGCAGTTCTTC
TRBV5-1,TRBJ1-1,NA,many,CASSSGGGGTEAFF,TGCGCCAGCAGCTCGGGGGGGGGAGGCACTGAAGCTTTCTTT
TRBV3-1,TRBJ2-7,NA,once,CASSRPPYEQYF,TGTGCCAGCAGCCGACCACCCTACGAGCAGTACTTC
TRBV9,TRBJ2-6,NA,few,CASSVDVGAGSGANVLTF,TGTGCCAGCAGCGTAGATGTGGGGGCTGGGTCTGGGGCCAACGTCCTGACTTTC
TRBV14,TRBJ2-1,TRBD2,few,CASSVLAGTSYNEQFF,TGTGCCAGCAGTGTCCTAGCGGGAACCTCCTACAATGAGCAGTTCTTC
TRBV28,TRBJ2-5,NA,many,CASSQTGHAQETQYF,TGTGCCAGCAGTCAAACGGGACACGCACAAGAGACCCAGTACTTC
TRBV28,TRBJ2-2,TRBD2,many,CASSSIRLAGGRTGELFF,TGTGCCAGCAGTTCCATTCGACTAGCGGGAGGAAGAACCGGGGAGCTGTTTTTT